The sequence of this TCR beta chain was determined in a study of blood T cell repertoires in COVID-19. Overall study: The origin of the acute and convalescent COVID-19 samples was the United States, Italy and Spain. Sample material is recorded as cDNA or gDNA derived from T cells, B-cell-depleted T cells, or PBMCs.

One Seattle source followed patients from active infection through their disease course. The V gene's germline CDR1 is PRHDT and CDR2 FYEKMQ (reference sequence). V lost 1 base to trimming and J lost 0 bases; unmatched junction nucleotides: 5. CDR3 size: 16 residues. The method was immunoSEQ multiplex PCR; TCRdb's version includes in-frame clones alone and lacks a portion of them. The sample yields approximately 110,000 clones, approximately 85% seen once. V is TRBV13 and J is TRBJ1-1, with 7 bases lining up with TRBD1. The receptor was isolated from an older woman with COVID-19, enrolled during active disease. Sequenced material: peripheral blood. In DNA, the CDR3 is TGTGCCAGCAGCTTAGAACAGGGGATCATGAACACTGAAGCTTTCTTT. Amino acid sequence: CASSLEQGIMNTEAFF.